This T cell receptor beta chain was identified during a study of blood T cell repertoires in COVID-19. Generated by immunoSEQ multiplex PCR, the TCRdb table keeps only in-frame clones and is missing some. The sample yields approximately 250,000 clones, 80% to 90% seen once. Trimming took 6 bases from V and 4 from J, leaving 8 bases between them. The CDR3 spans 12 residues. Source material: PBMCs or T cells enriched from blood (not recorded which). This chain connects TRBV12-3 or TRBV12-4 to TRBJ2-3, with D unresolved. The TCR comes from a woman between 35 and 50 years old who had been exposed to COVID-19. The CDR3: CASRRYPDTQYF. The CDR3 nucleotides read TGTGCCAGCAGGCGATATCCAGATACGCAGTATTTT.